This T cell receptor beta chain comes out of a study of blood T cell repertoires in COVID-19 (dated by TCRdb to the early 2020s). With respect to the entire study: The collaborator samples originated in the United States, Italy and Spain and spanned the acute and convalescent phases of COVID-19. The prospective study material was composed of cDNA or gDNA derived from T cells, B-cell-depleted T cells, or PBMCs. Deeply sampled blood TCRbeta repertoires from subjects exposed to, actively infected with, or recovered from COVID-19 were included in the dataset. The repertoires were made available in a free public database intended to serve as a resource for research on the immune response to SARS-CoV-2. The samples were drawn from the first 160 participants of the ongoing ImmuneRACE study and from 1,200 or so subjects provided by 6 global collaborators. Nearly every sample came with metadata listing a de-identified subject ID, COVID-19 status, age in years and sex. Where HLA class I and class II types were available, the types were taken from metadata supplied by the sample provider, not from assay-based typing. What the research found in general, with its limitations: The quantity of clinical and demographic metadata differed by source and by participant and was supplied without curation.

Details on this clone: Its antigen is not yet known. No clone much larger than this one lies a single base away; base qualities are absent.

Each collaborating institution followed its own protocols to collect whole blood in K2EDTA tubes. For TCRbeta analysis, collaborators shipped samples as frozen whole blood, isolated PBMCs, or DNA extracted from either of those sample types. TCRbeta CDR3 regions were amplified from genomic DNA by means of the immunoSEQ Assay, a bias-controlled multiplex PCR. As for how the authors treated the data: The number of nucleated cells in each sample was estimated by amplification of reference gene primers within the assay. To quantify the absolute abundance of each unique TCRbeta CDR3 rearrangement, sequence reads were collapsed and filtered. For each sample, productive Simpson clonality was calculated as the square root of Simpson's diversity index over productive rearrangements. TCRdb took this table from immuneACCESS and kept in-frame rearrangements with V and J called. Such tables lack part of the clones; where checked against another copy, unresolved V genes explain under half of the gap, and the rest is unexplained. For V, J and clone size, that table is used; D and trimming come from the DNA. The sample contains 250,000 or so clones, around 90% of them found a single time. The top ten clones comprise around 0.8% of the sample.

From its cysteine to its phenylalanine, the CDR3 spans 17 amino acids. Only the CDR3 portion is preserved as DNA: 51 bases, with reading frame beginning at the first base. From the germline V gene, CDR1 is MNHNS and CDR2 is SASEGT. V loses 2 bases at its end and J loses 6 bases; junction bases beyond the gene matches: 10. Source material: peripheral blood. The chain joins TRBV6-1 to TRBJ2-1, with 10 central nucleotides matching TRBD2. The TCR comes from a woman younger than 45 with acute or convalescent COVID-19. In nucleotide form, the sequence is TGTGCCAGCAGTGAAATAGCTGTAGCGGGAGGAAGCAATGAGCAGTTCTTC. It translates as CASSEIAVAGGSNEQFF.